The following is a T cell receptor beta chain sequence with its context. This clonotype has just a few counts. Its antigen remains unidentified. Per-base qualities were not stored, and no clone one base away is much larger. V is pruned by 5 bases and J by 6 bases, leaving 10 bases of the junction without a gene match. Including the terminal cysteine and phenylalanine, the CDR3 comprises 15 residues. This entry keeps only the CDR3 DNA: 45 bases, framed from base 1. The data originate from a study of T cell repertoires in cytomegalovirus infection (dated by TCRdb to the late 2010s). In the study overall: The HLA type of each donor mattered for the analysis, because public TCR beta signatures pointed to carriage of CMV infection along with the matching HLA type. What the research found in general, with its limitations: Carriers of CMV infection plus the relevant HLA type were discriminated by the cumulative frequency of public TCR beta family members in the study cohort and in an independent roughly 400-donor cohort. The ex vivo response was dominated by HLA-C-restricted CMV-specific TCR beta clonotypes, and the single most frequent clonotype in two of eight donors was supplied by these HLA-C-restricted clonotypes.

The data were produced on an Illumina HiSeq 1500. TCRdb's own reprocessing of the public reads used fastp at Q25 and MiXCR and kept productive beta chains. Each CDR3 protein appears once, grouped with its most common genes and DNA. This sample has 400,000 or so distinct CDR3 sequences in its table, and 30% to 40% of those were observed once. Roughly 13% of the sample lies in the top ten. The sequence is built from TRBV12-3 or TRBV12-4 and TRBJ2-1; the central 7 bases match TRBD2. This receptor was taken from a human donor in good health (CMV status not recorded). Some clones in this sample may be carry-over from other donors' samples. Sequencing was done on a sample of PBMCs. The CDR3 here reads CASSGEGLSSNEQFF. The nucleotide sequence reads TGTGCCAGCAGTGGGGAGGGTTTATCAAGCAATGAGCAGTTCTTC.